This T cell receptor beta chain comes out of a study of blood T cell repertoires in COVID-19. For the study at large: Specimens from acute and convalescent COVID-19 originated in the United States, Italy and Spain. T cells, B-cell-depleted T cells, or PBMCs supplied cDNA or gDNA.

After removal of 0 bases from V and 8 bases from J, the junction contained 8 bases not matched to a gene. The germline V gene encodes CDR1 SGHKS and CDR2 YYEKEE (reference sequence). CDR3 length: 15 amino acids. Per the study methods: Reference gene primer amplification in the assay estimated nucleated cell counts. Clones were read by immunoSEQ multiplex PCR, and TCRdb kept only the in-frame ones, dropping some. V and J calls and clone size are as listed in that table; D and trimming were resolved from the DNA. The sample shows about 90,000 clones, about 86% of them seen only once. This clone was found a few times.

The rearrangement uses TRBV5-5 and TRBJ1-2, with 9 positions matching TRBD1. The sample was peripheral blood. The receptor was isolated from a man between 60 and 75 years old with acute or convalescent COVID-19. CDR3 sequence: CASSLVLGQGPGYTF. As DNA, the CDR3 is TGTGCCAGCAGCTTGGTTTTGGGACAGGGCCCCGGCTACACCTTC.